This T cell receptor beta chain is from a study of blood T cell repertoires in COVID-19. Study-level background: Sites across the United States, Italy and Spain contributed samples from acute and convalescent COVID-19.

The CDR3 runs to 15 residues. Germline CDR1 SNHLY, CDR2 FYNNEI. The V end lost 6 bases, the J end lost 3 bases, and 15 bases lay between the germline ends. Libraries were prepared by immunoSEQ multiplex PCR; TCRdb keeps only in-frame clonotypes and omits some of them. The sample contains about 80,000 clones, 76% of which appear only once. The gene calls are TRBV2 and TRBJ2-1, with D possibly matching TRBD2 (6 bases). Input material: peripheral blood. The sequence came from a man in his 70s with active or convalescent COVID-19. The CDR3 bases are TGTGCCAGCAGCACAGATGACGGGGGCTACAATGAGCAGTTCTTC. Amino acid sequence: CASSTDDGGYNEQFF.